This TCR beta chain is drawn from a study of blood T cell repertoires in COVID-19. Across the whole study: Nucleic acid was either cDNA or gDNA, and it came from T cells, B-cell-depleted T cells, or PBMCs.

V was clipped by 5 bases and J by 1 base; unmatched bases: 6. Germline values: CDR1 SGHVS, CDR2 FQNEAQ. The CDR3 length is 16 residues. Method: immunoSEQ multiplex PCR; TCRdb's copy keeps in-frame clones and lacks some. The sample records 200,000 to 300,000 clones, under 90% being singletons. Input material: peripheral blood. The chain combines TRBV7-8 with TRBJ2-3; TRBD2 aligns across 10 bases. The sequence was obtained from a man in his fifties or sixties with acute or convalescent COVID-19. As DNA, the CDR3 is TGTGCCAGCAGCCCTCTAGCGGGGGCCCGCACAGATACGCAGTATTTT. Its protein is CASSPLAGARTDTQYF.